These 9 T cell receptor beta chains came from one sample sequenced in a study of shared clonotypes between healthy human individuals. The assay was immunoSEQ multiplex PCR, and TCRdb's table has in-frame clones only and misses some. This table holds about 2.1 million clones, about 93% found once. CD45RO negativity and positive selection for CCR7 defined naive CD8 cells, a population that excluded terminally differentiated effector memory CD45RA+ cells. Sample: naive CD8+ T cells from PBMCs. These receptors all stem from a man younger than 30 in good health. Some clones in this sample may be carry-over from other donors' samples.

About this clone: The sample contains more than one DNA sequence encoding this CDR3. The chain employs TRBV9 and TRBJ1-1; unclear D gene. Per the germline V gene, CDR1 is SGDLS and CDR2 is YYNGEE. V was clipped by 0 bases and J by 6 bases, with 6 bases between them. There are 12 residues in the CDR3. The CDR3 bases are TGTGCCAGCAGCGTAGAGGGTGCTGAAGCTTTCTTT. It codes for CASSVEGAEAFF. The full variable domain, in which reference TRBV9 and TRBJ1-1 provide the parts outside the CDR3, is DSGVTQTPKHLITATGQRVTLRCSPRSGDLSVYWYQQSLDQGLQFLIQYYNGEERAKGNILERFSAQQFPDLHSELNLSSLELGDSALYFCASSVEGAEAFFGQGTRLTVV.

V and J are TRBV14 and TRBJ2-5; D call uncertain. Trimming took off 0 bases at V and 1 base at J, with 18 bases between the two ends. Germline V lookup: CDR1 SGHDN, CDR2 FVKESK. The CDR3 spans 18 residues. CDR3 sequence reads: CASSQDLMGRQLQETQYF. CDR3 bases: TGTGCCAGCAGCCAAGATCTAATGGGTCGGCAGCTCCAAGAGACCCAGTACTTC.

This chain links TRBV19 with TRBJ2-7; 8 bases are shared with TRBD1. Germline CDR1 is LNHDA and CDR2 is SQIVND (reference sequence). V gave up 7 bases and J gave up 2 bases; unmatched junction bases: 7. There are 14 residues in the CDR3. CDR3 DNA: TGTGCCAGTACTTGCGGACAGGGACCCTACGAGCAGTACTTC. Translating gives CASTCGQGPYEQYF. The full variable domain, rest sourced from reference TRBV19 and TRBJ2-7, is DGGITQSPKYLFRKEGQNVTLSCEQNLNHDAMYWYRQDPGQGLRLIYYSQIVNDFQKGDIAEGYSVSREKKESFPLTVTSAQKNPTAFYLCASTCGQGPYEQYFGPGTRLTVT.

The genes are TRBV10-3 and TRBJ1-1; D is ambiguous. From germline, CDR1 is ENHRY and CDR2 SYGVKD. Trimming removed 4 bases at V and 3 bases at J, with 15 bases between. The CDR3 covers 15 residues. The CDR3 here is CAISGVREEDTEAFF. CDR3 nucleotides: TGTGCCATCAGTGGAGTGAGGGAGGAGGACACTGAAGCTTTCTTT.

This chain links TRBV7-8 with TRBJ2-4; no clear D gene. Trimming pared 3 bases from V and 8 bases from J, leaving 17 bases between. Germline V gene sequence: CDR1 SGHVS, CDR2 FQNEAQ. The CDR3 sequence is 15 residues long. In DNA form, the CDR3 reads TGTGCCAGCAGCTTCACGGAGCTTATAACGGACATTCAGTACTTC. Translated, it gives CASSFTELITDIQYF.

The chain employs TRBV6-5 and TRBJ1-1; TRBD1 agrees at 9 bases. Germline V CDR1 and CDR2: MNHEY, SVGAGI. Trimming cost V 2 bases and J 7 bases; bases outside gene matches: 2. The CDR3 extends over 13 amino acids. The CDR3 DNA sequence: TGTGCCAGCAGTTACACAGGGGGCTTTGAAGCTTTCTTT. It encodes CASSYTGGFEAFF.

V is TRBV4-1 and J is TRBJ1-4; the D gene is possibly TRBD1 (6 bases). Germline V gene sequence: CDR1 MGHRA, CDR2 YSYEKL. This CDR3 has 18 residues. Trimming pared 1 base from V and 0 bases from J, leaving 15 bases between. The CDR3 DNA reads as TGCGCCAGCAGCCAAGGGGGTACGGGGGGCCCAACTAATGAAAAACTGTTTTTT. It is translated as CASSQGGTGGPTNEKLFF.

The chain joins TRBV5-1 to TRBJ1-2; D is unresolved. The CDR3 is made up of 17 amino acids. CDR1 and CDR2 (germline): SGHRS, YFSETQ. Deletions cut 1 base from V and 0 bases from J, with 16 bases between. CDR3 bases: TGCGCCAGCAGCTTGCTAGGGAAGGGCTCCTCTAACTATGGCTACACCTTC. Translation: CASSLLGKGSSNYGYTF.

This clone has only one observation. CDR3 amino acids: CASSPGRLNEQFF. CDR3 coding DNA: TGTGCCAGCAGCCCAGGTCGGCTCAATGAGCAGTTCTTC. The chain has TRBV7-8 and TRBJ2-1; D remains unclear. The V and J ends lost 5 bases and 6 bases respectively, with 11 bases between them. Germline assignment: CDR1 SGHVS and CDR2 FQNEAQ. The length of the CDR3 is 13 residues.